This T cell receptor (beta chain) was sequenced during a study of blood T cell repertoires in COVID-19 (dated by TCRdb to 2020 to 2021). Background for the entire study: Samples from collaborators originated in the United States, Italy and Spain and spanned both the acute and convalescent phases of COVID-19. Deeply sampled blood TCRbeta repertoires from subjects exposed to, actively infected with, or recovered from COVID-19 were included in the dataset. HLA class I and class II types, where available, came from metadata supplied by the sample provider rather than from assay-based typing. Nearly every sample came with metadata listing a de-identified subject ID, COVID-19 status, age in years and sex. The repertoires were released in a freely available public database intended as a resource for research on the immune response to SARS-CoV-2. Samples came from the ongoing ImmuneRACE study (first 160 participants) plus 1,254 subjects from 6 global collaborators. The prospective study material was composed of cDNA or gDNA derived from T cells, B-cell-depleted T cells, or PBMCs. Summary of the overall study and its limitations: The amount of clinical and demographic metadata varied by source and participant and was provided uncurated.

Details on this clone: It has no known antigen specificity. Base-call qualities are not available, and no considerably larger clone is one nucleotide away.

From the cysteine up to the phenylalanine, the CDR3 has a length of 14 residues. Left in the record is the CDR3 DNA by itself, 42 bases read in frame from the first base. The germline V gene (reference sequence) specifies MNHNY as CDR1 and SVGAGI as CDR2. At the junction V is shortened by 7 bases and J by 3 bases; bases outside the gene matches: 3. Collaborating institutions collected whole blood in K2EDTA tubes following their own protocols. For TCRbeta analysis, collaborators shipped samples as frozen whole blood, isolated PBMCs, or DNA extracted from either of those sample types. TCRbeta CDR3 regions were amplified from genomic DNA using the immunoSEQ Assay, a bias-controlled multiplex PCR. As for the authors' bioinformatics: Within the assay, amplification of reference gene primers was used to estimate how many nucleated cells each sample contained. To quantify the absolute abundance of each unique TCRbeta CDR3 rearrangement, sequence reads were collapsed and filtered. For each sample, productive Simpson clonality was calculated by taking the square root of Simpson's diversity index across productive rearrangements. The table was pulled from immuneACCESS by TCRdb, which kept in-frame rearrangements only. Such tables lose some clones; where checked, under half of the loss comes from unresolved V genes, and the rest has no known cause. D and trimming were read from the DNA, whereas the V and J calls and clone size are those reported in that table. Across this sample there are under 100,000 clones, with roughly 90% seen only once. The top ten constitute under 6% of the sample.

Recombination linked TRBV6-6 to TRBJ2-4; 10 middle bases align to TRBD2. This clonotype was obtained from a man aged 50-59 years with active COVID-19. Specimen: peripheral blood. For the CDR3, the sequence is CASTQREGKNIQYF. The base sequence is TGTGCCAGCACACAGCGGGAGGGCAAAAACATTCAGTACTTC.